This T cell receptor (beta chain) was captured by sequencing in a study of T cells in Graves' hyperthyroidism and ophthalmopathy. It was RNA transcripts that yielded the amplified TCR beta CDR3 regions. HTBI primers were used for first-round RT-PCR of the TCR CDR3. In TCRdb, the multiplex PCR reads were re-called with MiXCR into one record per CDR3 protein. The table records some 460,000 distinct CDR3 sequences, around 14% of them present only once. Trimming pared 1 base from V and 4 bases from J, leaving 10 bases between. This CDR3 region has 14 residues. Germline CDR1 is MDHEN and CDR2 is SYDVKM. The origin of this receptor is a woman aged 18-30 years with Graves' hyperthyroidism. Input material: blood. The chain couples TRBV28 to TRBJ1-2; perhaps TRBD1 as D (5 bases). The CDR3 region is CASSLLAGGYGYTF. In DNA, the CDR3 is TGTGCCAGCAGTTTATTAGCCGGGGGCTATGGCTACACCTTC.